This T cell receptor (beta chain) was identified during a study of cytomegalovirus exposure and HLA in healthy donors. Remarks on this clone: The antigen is unknown.

Primers for the PCR totalled 60 Vbeta and 13 Jbeta. Repertoires were generated with immunoSEQ multiplex PCR, while TCRdb's copy carries only in-frame clones and drops some. The table counts some 76,000 clones; 2% to 2.5% lies in the top ten. Each donor was nominally healthy when sampled (though unrecorded immune exposures were likely). Trimming took off 5 bases at V and 2 bases at J, with 12 bases between the two ends. Germline V gene data show CDR1 as MDHEN and CDR2 as SYDVKM. The CDR3 has 14 residues. Whole-study results and caveats: Being productive about 87% or about 30% of the time was typical of most TCR beta V segments in an earlier analysis. Reports showed the classifier diagnosing cytomegalovirus status with high specificity and sensitivity.

The sequencing input was PBMCs. V is TRBV28 and J is TRBJ1-2, with TRBD1 as a possible D gene (5 bases). This TCR was sampled from a female donor in good health and CMV-seropositive. CDR3 loop: CASSPGHLNYGYTF. DNA of the CDR3: TGTGCCAGCAGTCCCGGACATCTCAACTATGGCTACACCTTC.